The T cell receptor beta chain described here comes from a study of blood T cell repertoires in COVID-19. Turning to the study itself: Specimens from acute and convalescent COVID-19 originated in the United States, Italy and Spain. Sample material is recorded as cDNA or gDNA derived from T cells, B-cell-depleted T cells, or PBMCs.

Study processing details: Amplification of reference gene primers was used by the study to estimate nucleated cell counts. Sequencing used immunoSEQ multiplex PCR; TCRdb keeps in-frame clones, though not all of them. The DNA was the basis for D and trimming; V, J and clone size are from that table. The sample consists of about 150,000 clones, 84% of them appearing once. The J segment lost 0 bases and the V segment lost 2 bases, leaving 5 bases of the junction unmatched. The CDR3 is made up of 17 amino acids. Germline-derived CDR1 and CDR2 are KGHDR and SFDVKD. Input material: peripheral blood. This receptor was taken from a man aged 70-80 years with acute or convalescent COVID-19. This chain connects TRBV24-1 to TRBJ1-5; 8 nucleotides match TRBD1. The CDR3 spells CATSDSQDRGSNQPQHF. In nucleotides, the CDR3 is TGTGCCACCAGTGATTCGCAAGACAGGGGTAGCAATCAGCCCCAGCATTTT.